Following are 5 T cell receptor beta chains from one sample sequenced in a study of T cell repertoires in cytomegalovirus infection. TCRdb redid the calling of the reads with MiXCR, one entry per CDR3 protein. The table has 740,000 or so distinct CDR3 sequences, about 40% seen once. What was sequenced was PBMCs. These receptors were obtained from a human donor in good health (CMV status not recorded). Some clones in this sample may be carry-over from other donors' samples.

This clonotype occurred a few times. The rearrangement uses TRBV6-6 and TRBJ1-2, with D unclear. Germline CDR1 and CDR2: MNHNY and SVGAGI (reference sequence). This CDR3 region has 13 residues. Trimming shortened V by 0 bases and J by 13 bases, and 15 bases separated the two germline ends. CDR3 sequence reads: CASSYSGLTLFTF. The CDR3 region has the DNA TGTGCCAGCAGTTACTCCGGCCTCACACTCTTCACCTTC.

This clonotype showed up just a few times. The chain has TRBV6-5 and TRBJ2-7, with TRBD1 as a possible D gene (6 bases). V dropped 2 bases and J dropped 3 bases, with 14 bases sitting between them. CDR1 and CDR2 from the germline V gene are MNHEY and SVGAGI. The CDR3 loop spans 15 amino acids. CDR3 residues: CASSYPRTGIYEQYF. The CDR3 nucleotides read TGTGCCAGCAGTTACCCTCGAACAGGGATCTACGAGCAGTACTTC.

This clonotype was recorded once. The chain links TRBV7-6 to TRBJ2-3, with 9 bases identical to TRBD2. CDR1 and CDR2 (germline): SGHVS, FNYEAQ. V was pared by 5 bases and J by 4 bases, with 19 bases of the junction left unmatched. This CDR3 region has 19 residues. CDR3: CASSAPRRASGMLADTQYF. CDR3 DNA sequence: TGTGCCAGCAGCGCACCTCGCCGCGCTAGCGGGATGTTGGCAGATACGCAGTATTTT.

This clonotype appeared a few times. The chain carries TRBV19 and TRBJ1-2; no firm D call. V shed 7 bases and J shed 3 bases, with 18 bases lying between them. Germline V gene sequence: CDR1 LNHDA, CDR2 SQIVND (reference sequence). The CDR3 sequence is 15 residues long. Here the CDR3 DNA reads TGTGCCAGTATGGTTAGTAGCGGGTTCCACTATGGCTACACCTTC. This translates into CASMVSSGFHYGYTF.

This clonotype was seen repeatedly, ten times or more. The chain has TRBV18 and TRBJ1-5; no firm D call. CDR1 KGHSH and CDR2 LQKENI come from the germline V gene. The CDR3 contains 13 residues. The V gene lost 8 bases and the J gene lost 4 bases, with 12 bases spanning the gap. The CDR3 coding sequence is TGTGCCAGCAGCCCGGGTTCAAATCAGCCCCAGCATTTT. Its translation: CASSPGSNQPQHF.